One sample yielded the 5 T cell receptor beta chains listed below, sequenced in a study of T-cell reconstitution after alpha-beta-depleted transplantation in children. A library of TCRbeta sequences, prepared with unique molecular identifiers, was generated. Using its own MiXCR run on the PCR reads, TCRdb lists one record per CDR3 protein. The sample lists some 250,000 distinct CDR3 sequences, about 11% occurring once. The specimen comprised PBMCs from the stem cell graft donor, sampled from the stem cell graft. The receptor source for this set is a human donor who donated a stem cell graft to a child with acute lymphoblastic leukemia.

This sequence joins TRBV10-3 and TRBJ1-2, with 10 bases lining up with TRBD1. V lost 3 bases and J lost 2; bases outside the gene matches: 12. This CDR3 is 18 amino acids long. Germline V gene sequence: CDR1 ENHRY, CDR2 SYGVKD. CDR3 in DNA: TGTGCCATCAGTGACCTACCCGGGACAGGGGCACGAAACTATGGCTACACCTTC. Protein: CAISDLPGTGARNYGYTF.

This clonotype was picked up many times. The chain recombines TRBV6-5 with TRBJ1-2; possible D gene TRBD1, 5 bases. The CDR3 runs 16 residues. Germline CDR1 and CDR2: MNHEY and SVGAGI. Trimming stripped 5 bases from V and 6 bases from J, with 22 bases between. The CDR3, as DNA: TGTGCCAGCAGTCGCCTGATCGTAACCGGGGGGAATGGCTACACCTTC. This codes for CASSRLIVTGGNGYTF.

This clonotype was seen ten or more times. This rearrangement joins TRBV6-6 to TRBJ1-2; D is undetermined. CDR1 is MNHNY and CDR2 is SVGAGI in the germline V gene (reference sequence). The CDR3 spans 13 residues. V lost 2 bases and J 7 bases, leaving 11 bases between the germline ends. CDR3 sequence reads: CASSYREGGGYTF. Written as DNA, the CDR3 is TGTGCCAGCAGTTACAGGGAGGGAGGTGGCTACACCTTC.

This clonotype was recorded at least ten times. This chain links TRBV20-1 with TRBJ1-5, with a weak D call TRBD1 (5 bases). Trimming cost V 1 base and J 4 bases, with 11 bases left between them. CDR1 DFQATT and CDR2 SNEGSKA come from the germline V gene (reference sequence). This CDR3 is 14 amino acids long. This chain's CDR3 is CSARGGTLNQPQHF. The DNA for the CDR3 is TGCAGTGCTAGAGGAGGGACCCTAAATCAGCCCCAGCATTTT.

This chain uses TRBV3-1 with TRBJ2-7; D gene uncertain. This CDR3 contains 15 residues. Per the germline V gene, CDR1 is LGHDT and CDR2 is YNNKEL (reference sequence). The V and J ends lost 0 bases and 3 bases respectively, with 12 bases between them. CDR3 loop: CASSQDLGRNYEQYF. The CDR3 DNA follows: TGTGCCAGCAGCCAAGATTTGGGCAGGAACTACGAGCAGTACTTC.